The 19 T cell receptor beta chains reported below all come from one sample, sequenced in a study of blood T cell repertoires in COVID-19. Assay used: immunoSEQ multiplex PCR; TCRdb lists only in-frame clones, some missing. The table has 310,000 or so clones, more than 75% seen once. The sequenced material came from peripheral blood. The source is a man aged 65 to 79 with acute or convalescent COVID-19.

V gene TRBV6-9 combines with J gene TRBJ1-1, with D tentatively TRBD1 (5 bases). The V end was cut by 2 bases, the J end by 3 bases, with 16 bases between. CDR1 and CDR2 (germline): MNHGY, SVAAGI. CDR3 length: 16 amino acids. In DNA, the CDR3 is TGTGCCAGCAGTTATGGGTCAGGGAGCGGGGACACTGAAGCTTTCTTT. This codes for CASSYGSGSGDTEAFF.

This clone occurred a few times. Other DNA sequences in the same sample also yield this CDR3. The V call is TRBV7-8, the J call TRBJ2-3; D unclear. The V end lost 1 base, the J end lost 1 base, and 6 bases lay between the germline ends. The CDR3 sequence is 14 residues long. Germline V gene data show CDR1 as SGHVS and CDR2 as FQNEAQ. In nucleotides, the CDR3 is TGTGCCAGCAGCTTAGACCGGGGCACAGATACGCAGTATTTT. Its translation: CASSLDRGTDTQYF.

The chain employs TRBV18 and TRBJ1-2; TRBD1 agrees at 8 bases. CDR1 is KGHSH and CDR2 is LQKENI in the germline V gene. The CDR3 spans 15 residues. Trimming cost V 4 bases and J 3 bases; bases outside gene matches: 7. The CDR3 nucleotides read TGTGCCAGCTCACAGAGAGGACAGGGTGACTATGGCTACACCTTC. Protein product: CASSQRGQGDYGYTF.

This rearrangement joins TRBV6-5 to TRBJ2-2; 13 bases line up with TRBD2. Looked up from germline, CDR1 is MNHEY and CDR2 is SVGAGI. The CDR3 covers 15 residues. J gave up 10 bases and V 2 bases, and 4 bases lay outside the gene matches. DNA for the CDR3: TGTGCCAGCAGTTACGCGGGACTAGCGGGGAAGGAGCTGTTTTTT. Protein sequence: CASSYAGLAGKELFF.

The V call is TRBV7-2, the J call TRBJ1-1, with 10 nucleotides matching TRBD1. This CDR3 is 16 amino acids long. Germline V gives CDR1 SGHTA, CDR2 FQGNSA. V dropped 3 bases and J dropped 0; count of bases not matched to a gene: 4. The CDR3 DNA follows: TGTGCCAGCAGCTTCAGACAGGGGGCGTTGAACACTGAAGCTTTCTTT. Protein product: CASSFRQGALNTEAFF. Full variable domain (missing parts from reference TRBV7-2 and TRBJ1-1): GAGVSQSPSNKVTEKGKDVELRCDPISGHTALYWYRQSLGQGLEFLIYFQGNSAPDKSGLPSDRFSAERTGGSVSTLTIQRTQQEDSAVYLCASSFRQGALNTEAFFGQGTRLTVV.

The CDR3 reads CASSLSGGTQETQYF. CDR3 in DNA: TGTGCCAGCAGCTTGAGCGGGGGGACCCAAGAGACCCAGTACTTC. This chain links TRBV7-6 with TRBJ2-5; 9 bases agree with TRBD2. Trimming took 3 bases from V and 1 from J; bases not matched to a gene: 3. The CDR3 is made up of 15 amino acids. Germline lookup yields CDR1 SGHVS and CDR2 FNYEAQ.

V is TRBV9 and J is TRBJ1-6; TRBD1 is a possible D gene (6 bases). Trimming stripped 3 bases from V and 3 bases from J, with 10 bases between. This CDR3 has 15 amino acids. Germline CDR1 SGDLS, CDR2 YYNGEE. The CDR3 is CASSEVDSYNSPLHF. Written as DNA, the CDR3 is TGTGCCAGCAGCGAAGTGGACAGCTATAATTCACCCCTCCACTTT.

The chain recombines TRBV9 with TRBJ1-2; 7 positions match TRBD1. J gave up 1 base and V 4 bases, and 13 bases lay outside the gene matches. The CDR3 has 17 residues. Germline CDR1 SGDLS, CDR2 YYNGEE. The CDR3 nucleotides are TGTGCCAGCAGCCAAAGAAATCCGGGACAGCATAACTATGGCTACACCTTC. It is translated as CASSQRNPGQHNYGYTF. The full variable domain, its missing parts supplied by reference TRBV9 and TRBJ1-2, is DSGVTQTPKHLITATGQRVTLRCSPRSGDLSVYWYQQSLDQGLQFLIQYYNGEERAKGNILERFSAQQFPDLHSELNLSSLELGDSALYFCASSQRNPGQHNYGYTFGSGTRLTVV.

This clone was recorded a few times. The DNA for the CDR3 is TGTGCCAGCAGCCAATCCGGGACAGGGGGCGGTTCACCCCTCCACTTT. It encodes CASSQSGTGGGSPLHF. This sequence joins TRBV7-2 and TRBJ1-6; 12 bases line up with TRBD1. This CDR3 is built from 16 residues. CDR1 and CDR2 (germline): SGHTA, FQGNSA. V shed 5 bases, J shed 9 bases, and the junction held 8 bases outside the gene matches.

A single count supports this clone. The CDR3 nucleotides read TGCGCCAGCAGCCAAGTCCGGACAGGGGGCGCTTCGCCCCTCCACTTT. Translating it yields CASSQVRTGGASPLHF. The genes are TRBV4-3 and TRBJ1-6, with 11 bases identical to TRBD1. Losses at the gene ends were 1 base for V and 13 bases for J; bases not matched to a gene: 9. CDR3 length: 16 residues. Germline assignment: CDR1 LGHNA and CDR2 YSLEER.

Of note for this clone: Other nucleotide sequences in the sample specify the same CDR3. This chain uses TRBV19 with TRBJ1-1; TRBD1 matches at 7 bases. The germline V gene encodes CDR1 LNHDA and CDR2 SQIVND (reference sequence). With 6 bases clipped from V and 5 bases from J, the junction kept 3 bases outside the gene matches. This CDR3 has 12 residues. CDR3 amino acids: CASSIQGTEAFF. In DNA form, the CDR3 reads TGTGCCAGTAGCATACAGGGGACTGAAGCTTTCTTT.

The chain employs TRBV7-9 and TRBJ2-3; TRBD1 matches at 9 bases. This CDR3 spans 17 amino acids. Per the germline V gene, CDR1 is SEHNR and CDR2 is FQNEAQ (reference sequence). The V segment lost 4 bases and the J segment 2 bases; nucleotides outside the gene matches: 10. The CDR3 bases are TGTGCCAGCAGCTCCGGGACCGGGACAGGGTTCACAGATACGCAGTATTTT. This translates into CASSSGTGTGFTDTQYF.

J is TRBJ1-5 and V is TRBV28, with 7 bases aligning to TRBD1. Per germline, CDR1 MDHEN and CDR2 SYDVKM. CDR3 length: 16 residues. V dropped 4 bases and J dropped 7; count of bases not matched to a gene: 13. CDR3 bases: TGTGCCAGCAGTTCACCGGGGCAGGGGGGCTTCCAGCCCCAGCATTTT. Translated: CASSSPGQGGFQPQHF. Drawing the rest from reference TRBV28 and TRBJ1-5, the complete variable domain is DVKVTQSSRYLVKRTGEKVFLECVQDMDHENMFWYRQDPGLGLRLIYFSYDVKMKEKGDIPEGYSVSREKKERFSLILESASTNQTSMYLCASSSPGQGGFQPQHFGDGTRLSIL.

The genes are TRBV11-2 and TRBJ2-3; tentative D call: TRBD1 (6 bases). This CDR3 has 13 amino acids. CDR1 and CDR2 from the germline V gene are SGHAT and FQNNGV. With 3 bases removed from V and 3 bases from J, the gap between germline ends came to 7 bases. For the CDR3, the DNA is TGTGCCAGCAGCTTTACAGGGACAGATACGCAGTATTTT. Translated: CASSFTGTDTQYF.

The chain couples TRBV4-1 to TRBJ2-1; 7 bases align to TRBD2. The V and J ends lost 0 bases and 6 bases, in that order; junction bases with no gene match: 8. Germline loops: CDR1 MGHRA, CDR2 YSYEKL. CDR3 length equals 16 residues. The chain's CDR3 is CASSQDPSGGGNEQFF. The CDR3 nucleotides read TGCGCCAGCAGCCAAGACCCGAGCGGCGGGGGCAATGAGCAGTTCTTC.

In this sample, this clone turned up a few times. The gene calls are TRBV2 and TRBJ2-1; tentatively, D is TRBD1 (6 bases). The V gene's germline CDR1 is SNHLY and CDR2 FYNNEI. V lost 5 bases and J lost 7, with 18 bases in between. CDR3 length: 15 residues. The CDR3 nucleotides are TGTGCCAGCAGTCCTGACAGATATCAGGGGAATGAGCAGTTCTTC. Protein: CASSPDRYQGNEQFF.

The chain employs TRBV5-4 and TRBJ1-4, with 8 positions matching TRBD1. The J segment lost 6 bases and the V segment lost 4 bases, leaving 8 bases of the junction unmatched. CDR1 is SGHNT and CDR2 is YYREEE in the germline V gene (reference sequence). This CDR3 has 15 residues. DNA of the CDR3: TGTGCCAGCAGCATCCGACAGGGGTGGGATGAAAAACTGTTTTTT. Translated: CASSIRQGWDEKLFF. Combining the CDR3 with reference TRBV5-4 and TRBJ1-4 gives the whole variable domain ETGVTQSPTHLIKTRGQQVTLRCSSQSGHNTVSWYQQALGQGPQFIFQYYREEENGRGNFPPRFSGLQFPNYSSELNVNALELDDSALYLCASSIRQGWDEKLFFGSGTQLSVL.

The CDR3 protein is CASSMGQGNYGYTF. The CDR3, as DNA: TGTGCCAGTAGTATGGGCCAGGGAAACTATGGCTACACCTTC. V and J are TRBV19 and TRBJ1-2, with a tentative D call TRBD1 (5 bases). V was shortened by 3 bases and J by 2 bases, with 10 bases between the two germline ends. Germline values: CDR1 LNHDA, CDR2 SQIVND (reference sequence). The CDR3 sequence is 14 residues long.

For the CDR3, the DNA is TGCGCCAGCAGCCAAGATGGCCGGGACACACATAATTCACCCCTCCACTTT. Encoded protein: CASSQDGRDTHNSPLHF. The V call is TRBV4-1, the J call TRBJ1-6, with D tentatively TRBD1 (6 bases). Trimming cost V 0 bases and J 5 bases, with 14 bases left between them. Germline V CDR1 and CDR2: MGHRA, YSYEKL. The CDR3 has 17 residues.